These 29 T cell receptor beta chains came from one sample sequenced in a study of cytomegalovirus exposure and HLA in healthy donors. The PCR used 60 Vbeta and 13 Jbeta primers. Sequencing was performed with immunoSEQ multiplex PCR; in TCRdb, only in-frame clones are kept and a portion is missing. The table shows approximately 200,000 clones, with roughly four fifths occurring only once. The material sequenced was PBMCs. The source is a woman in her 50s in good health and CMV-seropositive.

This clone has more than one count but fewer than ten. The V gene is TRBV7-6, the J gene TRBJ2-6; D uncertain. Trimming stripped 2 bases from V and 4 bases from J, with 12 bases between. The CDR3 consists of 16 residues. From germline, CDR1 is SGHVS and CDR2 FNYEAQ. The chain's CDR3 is CASSLQAGRGANVLTF. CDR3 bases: TGTGCCAGCAGCTTACAGGCCGGCCGGGGGGCCAACGTCCTGACTTTC.

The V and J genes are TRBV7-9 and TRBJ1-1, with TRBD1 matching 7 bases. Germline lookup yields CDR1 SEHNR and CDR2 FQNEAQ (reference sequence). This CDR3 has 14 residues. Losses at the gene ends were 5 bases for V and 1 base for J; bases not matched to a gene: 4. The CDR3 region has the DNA TGTGCCAGCAGCCGGGGACAGAGGAACACTGAAGCTTTCTTT. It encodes CASSRGQRNTEAFF. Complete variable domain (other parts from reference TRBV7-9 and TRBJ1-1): DTGVSQNPRHKITKRGQNVTFRCDPISEHNRLYWYRQTLGQGPEFLTYFQNEAQLEKSRLLSDRFSAERPKGSFSTLEIQRTEQGDSAMYLCASSRGQRNTEAFFGQGTRLTVV.

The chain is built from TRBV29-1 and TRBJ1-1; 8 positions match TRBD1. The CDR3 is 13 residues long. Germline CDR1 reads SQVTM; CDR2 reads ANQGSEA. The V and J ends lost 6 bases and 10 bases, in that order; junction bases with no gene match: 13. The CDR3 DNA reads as TGCAGCGTGCGGAAATTTCAGGGGGCGGGAGCTTTCTTT. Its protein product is CSVRKFQGAGAFF.

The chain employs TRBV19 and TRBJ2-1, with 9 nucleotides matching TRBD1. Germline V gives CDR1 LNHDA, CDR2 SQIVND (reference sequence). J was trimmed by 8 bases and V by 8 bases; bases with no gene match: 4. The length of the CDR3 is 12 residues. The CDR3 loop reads CASSGTGYEQFF. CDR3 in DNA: TGTGCCAGTTCCGGGACAGGGTATGAGCAGTTCTTC. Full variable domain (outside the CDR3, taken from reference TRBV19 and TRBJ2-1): DGGITQSPKYLFRKEGQNVTLSCEQNLNHDAMYWYRQDPGQGLRLIYYSQIVNDFQKGDIAEGYSVSREKKESFPLTVTSAQKNPTAFYLCASSGTGYEQFFGPGTRLTVL.

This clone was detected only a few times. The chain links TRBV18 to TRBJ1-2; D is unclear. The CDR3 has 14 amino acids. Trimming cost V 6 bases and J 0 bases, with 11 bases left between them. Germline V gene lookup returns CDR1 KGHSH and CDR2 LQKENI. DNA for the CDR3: TGTGCCAGCTCTCTACTTGGAGCTAACTATGGCTACACCTTC. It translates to CASSLLGANYGYTF.

Written as DNA, the CDR3 is TGTGCCAGTAGTACGTCTGCCGGGACAGGGGACCCAAGATCACCCCTCCACTTT. As protein: CASSTSAGTGDPRSPLHF. The V call is TRBV19, the J call TRBJ1-6, with TRBD1 matching over 10 bases. Unmatched junction bases numbered 16, after V lost 4 bases and J lost 10 bases. The CDR3 covers 18 residues. Per the germline V gene, CDR1 is LNHDA and CDR2 is SQIVND (reference sequence). The full variable domain, its missing parts supplied by reference TRBV19 and TRBJ1-6, is DGGITQSPKYLFRKEGQNVTLSCEQNLNHDAMYWYRQDPGQGLRLIYYSQIVNDFQKGDIAEGYSVSREKKESFPLTVTSAQKNPTAFYLCASSTSAGTGDPRSPLHFGNGTRLTVT.

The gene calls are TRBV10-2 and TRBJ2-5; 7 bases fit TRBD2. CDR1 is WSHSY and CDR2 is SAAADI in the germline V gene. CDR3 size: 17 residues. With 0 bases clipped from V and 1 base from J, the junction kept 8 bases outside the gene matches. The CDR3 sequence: CASSESKVAGFQETQYF. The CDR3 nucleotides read TGCGCCAGCAGTGAGTCGAAGGTAGCGGGCTTCCAAGAGACCCAGTACTTC.

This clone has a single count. The CDR3, as DNA: TGCGCCAGCAGCTTGGAGGGACAGTTTAATTCACCCCTCCACTTT. Its protein is CASSLEGQFNSPLHF. The chain combines TRBV5-1 with TRBJ1-6; 7 bases map to TRBD1. Germline V gives CDR1 SGHRS, CDR2 YFSETQ. The length of the CDR3 is 15 residues. Trimming cost V 0 bases and J 6 bases; bases outside gene matches: 3.

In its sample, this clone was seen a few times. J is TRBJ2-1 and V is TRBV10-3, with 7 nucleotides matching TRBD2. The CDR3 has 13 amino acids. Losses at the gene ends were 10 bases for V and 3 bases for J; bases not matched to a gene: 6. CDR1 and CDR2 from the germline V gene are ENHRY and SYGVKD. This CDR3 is CASSAGDYNEQFF. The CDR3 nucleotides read TGTGCCAGTTCGGCGGGGGACTACAATGAGCAGTTCTTC.

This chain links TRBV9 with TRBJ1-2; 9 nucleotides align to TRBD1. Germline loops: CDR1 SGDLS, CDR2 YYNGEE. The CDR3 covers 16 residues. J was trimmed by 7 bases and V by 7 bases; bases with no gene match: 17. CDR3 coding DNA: TGTGCCAGCTCCTCCGGACAGGGGTTTAATTTACGTGGCTACACCTTC. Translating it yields CASSSGQGFNLRGYTF.

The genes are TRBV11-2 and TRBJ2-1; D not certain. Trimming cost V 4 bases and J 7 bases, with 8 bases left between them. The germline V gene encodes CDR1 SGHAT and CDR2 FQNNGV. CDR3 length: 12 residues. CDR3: CASSSTRNEQFF. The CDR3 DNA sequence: TGTGCCAGCAGCTCGACTCGAAATGAGCAGTTCTTC.

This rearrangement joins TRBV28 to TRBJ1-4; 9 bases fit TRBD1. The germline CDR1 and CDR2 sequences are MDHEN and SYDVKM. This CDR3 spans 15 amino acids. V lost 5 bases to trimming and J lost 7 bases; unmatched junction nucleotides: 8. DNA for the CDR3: TGTGCCAGCAGTCCACACAGGGGGCAAGGTGAAAAACTGTTTTTT. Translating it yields CASSPHRGQGEKLFF.

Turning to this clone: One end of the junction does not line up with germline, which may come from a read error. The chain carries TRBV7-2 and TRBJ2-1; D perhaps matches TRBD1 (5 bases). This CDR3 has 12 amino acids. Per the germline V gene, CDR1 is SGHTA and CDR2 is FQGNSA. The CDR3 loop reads CASSHQVLRQIF. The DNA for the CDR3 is TGTGCCAGCAGCCATCAAGTACTTCGACAGATCTTC.

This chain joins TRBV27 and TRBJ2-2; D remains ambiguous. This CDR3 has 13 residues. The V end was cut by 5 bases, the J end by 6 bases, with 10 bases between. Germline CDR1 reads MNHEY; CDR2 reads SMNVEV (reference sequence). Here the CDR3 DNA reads TGTGCCAGCAGTCGCACTCGCCCCGGGGAGCTGTTTTTT. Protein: CASSRTRPGELFF.

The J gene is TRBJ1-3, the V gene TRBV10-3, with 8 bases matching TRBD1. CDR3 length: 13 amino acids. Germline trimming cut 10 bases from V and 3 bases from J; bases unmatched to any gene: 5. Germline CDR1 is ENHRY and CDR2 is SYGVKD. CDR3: CATGQAIGNTIYF. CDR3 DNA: TGTGCCACGGGACAGGCAATTGGAAACACCATATATTTT.

CDR3: CASGAGFTEAFF. The DNA of the CDR3 is TGTGCTAGTGGGGCAGGGTTCACTGAAGCTTTCTTT. The gene calls are TRBV12-5 and TRBJ1-1; maybe TRBD1 (5 bases). The germline V and J ends were trimmed by 6 bases and 4 bases, with 9 bases remaining between them. The V gene's germline CDR1 is LGHNT and CDR2 FRNRAP. The CDR3 is 12 amino acids. Full variable domain (outside the CDR3, taken from reference TRBV12-5 and TRBJ1-1): DARVTQTPRHKVTEMGQEVTMRCQPILGHNTVFWYRQTMMQGLELLAYFRNRAPLDDSGMPKDRFSAEMPDATLATLKIQPSEPRDSAVYFCASGAGFTEAFFGQGTRLTVV.

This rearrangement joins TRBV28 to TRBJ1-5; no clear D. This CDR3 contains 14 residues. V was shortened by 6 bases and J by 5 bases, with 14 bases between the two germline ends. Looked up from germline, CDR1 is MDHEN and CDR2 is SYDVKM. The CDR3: CASSRPGEYQPQHF. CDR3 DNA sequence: TGTGCCAGCAGCCGCCCCGGGGAATATCAGCCCCAGCATTTT.

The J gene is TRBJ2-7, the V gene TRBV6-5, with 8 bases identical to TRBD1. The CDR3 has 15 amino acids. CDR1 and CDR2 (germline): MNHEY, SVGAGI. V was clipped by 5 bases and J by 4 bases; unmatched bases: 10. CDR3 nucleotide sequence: TGTGCCAGCAGTGGCCGGGACAGGAGGTTGTACGAGCAGTACTTC. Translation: CASSGRDRRLYEQYF.

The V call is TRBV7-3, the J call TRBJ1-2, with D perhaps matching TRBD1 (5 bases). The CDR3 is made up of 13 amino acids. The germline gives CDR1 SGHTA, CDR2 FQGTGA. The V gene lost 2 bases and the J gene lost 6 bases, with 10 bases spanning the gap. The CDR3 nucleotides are TGTGCCAGCAGCTTAGCGGCGGGGGATGGCTACACCTTC. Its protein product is CASSLAAGDGYTF. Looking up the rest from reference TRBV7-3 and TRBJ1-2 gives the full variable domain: GAGVSQTPSNKVTEKGKYVELRCDPISGHTALYWYRQSLGQGPEFLIYFQGTGAADDSGLPNDRFFAVRPEGSVSTLKIQRTERGDSAVYLCASSLAAGDGYTFGSGTRLTVV.

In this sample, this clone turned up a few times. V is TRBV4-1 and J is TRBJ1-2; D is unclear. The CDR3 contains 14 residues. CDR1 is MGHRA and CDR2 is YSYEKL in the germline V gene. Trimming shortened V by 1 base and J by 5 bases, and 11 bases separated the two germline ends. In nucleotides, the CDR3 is TGCGCCAGCAGCCAAGTTGAGGTCGGGTATGGCTACACCTTC. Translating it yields CASSQVEVGYGYTF.

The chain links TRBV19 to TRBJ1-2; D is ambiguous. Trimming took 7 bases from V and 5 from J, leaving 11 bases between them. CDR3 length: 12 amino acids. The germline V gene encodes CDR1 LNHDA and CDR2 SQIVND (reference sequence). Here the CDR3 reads CASTSGGYGYTF. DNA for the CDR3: TGTGCCAGTACCTCTGGAGGGTATGGCTACACCTTC.

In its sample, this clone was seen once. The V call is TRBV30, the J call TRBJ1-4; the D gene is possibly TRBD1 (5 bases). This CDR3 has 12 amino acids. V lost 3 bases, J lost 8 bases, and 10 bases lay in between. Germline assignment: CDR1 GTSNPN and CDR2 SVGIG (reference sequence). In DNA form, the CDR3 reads TGTGCCTGGAGGGGGGGGAACGAAAAACTGTTTTTT. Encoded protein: CAWRGGNEKLFF.

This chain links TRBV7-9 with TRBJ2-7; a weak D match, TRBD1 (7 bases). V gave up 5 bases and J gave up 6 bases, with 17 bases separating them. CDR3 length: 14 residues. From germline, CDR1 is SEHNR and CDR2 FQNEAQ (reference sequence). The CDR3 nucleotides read TGTGCCAGCAGCCCCGGGGGACAGAGCTCCGAGCAGTACTTC. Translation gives CASSPGGQSSEQYF.

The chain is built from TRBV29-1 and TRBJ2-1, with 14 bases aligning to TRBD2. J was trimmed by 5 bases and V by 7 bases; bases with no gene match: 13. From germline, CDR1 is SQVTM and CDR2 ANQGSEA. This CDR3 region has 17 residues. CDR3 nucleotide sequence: TGCAGCGACCAAGTGGGACTAGCGGGAGTTAGAGACAATGAGCAGTTCTTC. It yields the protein CSDQVGLAGVRDNEQFF.

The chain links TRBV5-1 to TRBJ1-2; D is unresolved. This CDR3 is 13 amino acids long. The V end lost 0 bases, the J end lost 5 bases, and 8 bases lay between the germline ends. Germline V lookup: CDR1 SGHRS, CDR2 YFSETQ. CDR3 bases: TGCGCCAGCAGCTTGGACAGATCTTATGGCTACACCTTC. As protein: CASSLDRSYGYTF.

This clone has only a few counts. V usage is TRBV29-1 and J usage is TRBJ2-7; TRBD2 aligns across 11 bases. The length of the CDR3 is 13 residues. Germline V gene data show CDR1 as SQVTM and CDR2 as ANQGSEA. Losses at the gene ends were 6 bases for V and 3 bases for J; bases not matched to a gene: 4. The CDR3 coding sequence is TGCAGCGTCTCTCTAGCGGGAGGCTACGAGCAGTACTTC. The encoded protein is CSVSLAGGYEQYF.

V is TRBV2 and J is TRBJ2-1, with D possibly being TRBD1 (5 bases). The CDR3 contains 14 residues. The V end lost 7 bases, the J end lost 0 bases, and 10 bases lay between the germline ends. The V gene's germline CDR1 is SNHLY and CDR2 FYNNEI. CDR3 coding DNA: TGTGCCAGCACAGGCAGGGTCTCCTACAATGAGCAGTTCTTC. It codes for CASTGRVSYNEQFF.

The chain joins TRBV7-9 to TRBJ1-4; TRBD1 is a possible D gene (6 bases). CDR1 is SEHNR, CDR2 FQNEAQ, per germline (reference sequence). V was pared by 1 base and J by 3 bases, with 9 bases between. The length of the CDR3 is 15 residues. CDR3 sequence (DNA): TGTGCCAGCAGCTTAGGGGCAGGGGCTAATGAAAAACTGTTTTTT. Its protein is CASSLGAGANEKLFF. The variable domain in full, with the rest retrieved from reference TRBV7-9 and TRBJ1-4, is DTGVSQNPRHKITKRGQNVTFRCDPISEHNRLYWYRQTLGQGPEFLTYFQNEAQLEKSRLLSDRFSAERPKGSFSTLEIQRTEQGDSAMYLCASSLGAGANEKLFFGSGTQLSVL.

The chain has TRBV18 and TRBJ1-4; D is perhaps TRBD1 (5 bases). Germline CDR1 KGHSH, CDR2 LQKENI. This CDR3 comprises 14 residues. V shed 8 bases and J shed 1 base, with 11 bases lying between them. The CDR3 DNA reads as TGTGCCAGCCGAAGTCAGGGAACTAATGAAAAACTGTTTTTT. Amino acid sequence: CASRSQGTNEKLFF.